Listed below are T cell receptor beta chains from one sample, sequenced in a study of shared clonotypes between healthy human individuals. Measured with immunoSEQ multiplex PCR; TCRdb has only the in-frame clones, and not every one. The sample consists of 2 million to 2.5 million clones, just over 90% of them appearing once. Sequences were obtained from naive CD4+ T cells from PBMCs. These receptor sequences come from a man aged 18-30 years in good health. Some clones in this sample may be carry-over from other donors' samples. Both conserved end residues are part of each CDR3.

>TRBJ2-5|TRBV2|15
CASSGEGTQIETQYF
>TRBJ2-1|TRBV5-4|15
CASSLASRTYNEQFF
>TRBJ2-7|TRBV5-1|14
CASSLWGISYEQYF
>TRBJ1-1|TRBV28|12
CASRRGTTEAFF
>TRBJ1-2|TRBV19|15
CASSTLNRGNYGYTF
>TRBJ2-3|TRBV28|15
CASFGRAFNTDTQYF
>TRBJ2-7|TRBV28|16
CASTSGGAGVSYEQYF
>TRBJ2-2|TRBV4-2|16
CASSEGQLANTGELFF
>TRBJ2-7|TRBV9|13
CASSQQVSYEQYF
>TRBJ2-5|TRBV5-1|14
CASSLEWSGETQYF
>TRBJ2-5|TRBV6-1|14
CASRTRSWGETQYF
>TRBJ1-2|TRBV11-1|14
CASSATGGVVDYTF
>TRBJ1-1|TRBV9|13
CASSEFGNTEAFF
>TRBJ2-4|TRBV6-6|13
CASSQQHRDIQYF
>TRBJ1-2|TRBV18|14
CASSPPTRGNGYTF
>TRBJ2-2|TRBV2|15
CASRLTGSNTGELFF
>TRBJ1-5|TRBV18|13
CASSRDQNQPQHF
>TRBJ2-1|TRBV5-1|16
CASSYNGDPSYNEQFF
>TRBJ2-7|TRBV27|14
CASSWLARSGEQYF
>TRBJ2-7|TRBV28|15
CASRSAGESSYEQYF
>TRBJ2-1|TRBV2|13
CASSDRLAPEQFF
>TRBJ2-2|TRBV19|13
CASLNSRPGELFF
>TRBJ2-1|TRBV19|15
CASTLGSPGYNEQFF
>TRBJ1-1|TRBV14|15
CASSPDSSPNTEAFF
>TRBJ1-1|TRBV27|16
CASSITYRGRYTEAFF
>TRBJ1-3|TRBV19|16
CASSRQAYKSGNTIYF
>TRBJ1-2|TRBV6-6|13
CASSYGSTEGYTF
>TRBJ2-7|TRBV4-1|17
CASSPHYRTGRTYEQYF
>TRBJ2-3|TRBV5-1|16
CASSLALRGGTDTQYF
>TRBJ2-1|TRBV4-3|15
CASTKEVGGYNEQFF
>TRBJ2-7|TRBV5-4|13
CASSTGRDYEQYF
>TRBJ2-7|TRBV30|14
CAWSVRGSGYEQYF
>TRBJ2-7|TRBV7-2|12
CASSLAGREQYF
>TRBJ2-7|TRBV29-1|13
CSAGTSGTYEQYF
>TRBJ2-1|TRBV11-2|14
CASSLAAPQNEQFF
>TRBJ1-1|TRBV2|11
CASSGQGKAFF
>TRBJ2-1|TRBV9|14
CASAGTATYNEQFF
>TRBJ2-3|TRBV19|15
CASSRGELGGDTQYF
>TRBJ1-3|TRBV28|17
CASSFRIGTGAGNTIYF
>TRBJ2-6|TRBV15|16
CATQSPWGSGANVLTF
>TRBJ1-1|TRBV7-9|13
CASSLRREAEAFF
>TRBJ1-5|TRBV30|12
CAWSRGEQPQHF
>TRBJ1-5|TRBV5-1|15
CASSFTGTGNQPQHF
>TRBJ2-2|TRBV11-2|14
CASRARANTGELFF
>TRBJ2-5|TRBV6-6|14
CASGLGLARETQYF
>TRBJ2-7|TRBV2|16
CASMRLAGGQPSEQYF
>TRBJ1-4|TRBV5-1|14
CASSLQDSSQKLFF
>TRBJ2-1|TRBV5-6|14
CASSLVAGVPEQFF
>TRBJ2-3|TRBV5-1|15
CASSGLTSGTDTQYF
>TRBJ1-2|TRBV6-6|12
CASTDPGGGYTF
>TRBJ1-2|TRBV11-2|16
CASSPPGAGHNYGYTF
>TRBJ2-1|TRBV12-5|13
CASRLAGADEQFF
>TRBJ2-7|TRBV7-9|14
CASSETGQYGEQYF
>TRBJ1-1|TRBV27|14
CASSLDRGNTEAFF